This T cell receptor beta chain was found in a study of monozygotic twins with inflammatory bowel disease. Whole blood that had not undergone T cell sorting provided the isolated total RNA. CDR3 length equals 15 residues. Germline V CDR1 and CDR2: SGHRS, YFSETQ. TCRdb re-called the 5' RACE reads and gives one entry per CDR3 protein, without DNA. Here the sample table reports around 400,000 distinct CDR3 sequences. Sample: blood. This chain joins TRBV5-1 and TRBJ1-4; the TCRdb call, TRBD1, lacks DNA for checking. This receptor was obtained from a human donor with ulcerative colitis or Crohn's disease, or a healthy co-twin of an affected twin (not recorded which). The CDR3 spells CASSIGQGKGEKLFF.